What follows are 11 T cell receptor beta chains derived from one specimen sequenced in a study of regulatory T cells in long-lasting Graves disease. Time point meaning: persistent/refractory GD, antithyroid drugs over 5 years with positive TRAb. After RNA was extracted from PBMCs, the TCR library was made from it. HTBI primers from iRepertoire and Arm-PCR of CDR3 regions yielded the TCR beta libraries. TCRdb re-derived calls from the multiplex PCR reads in MiXCR, one entry per CDR3 protein. Here the sample spans around 450,000 distinct CDR3 sequences, roughly a fifth being singletons. This specimen was peripheral blood mononuclear cells (PBMCs), taken when the disease was refractory, from a patient treated with antithyroid drugs. The receptors were gathered from a female donor with Graves disease.

This clonotype was found many times. The chain employs TRBV29-1 and TRBJ2-5; tentatively, D is TRBD1 (6 bases). Germline values: CDR1 SQVTM, CDR2 ANQGSEA. This CDR3 has 12 residues. V lost 7 bases and J 5 bases, leaving 14 bases between the germline ends. The CDR3 region has the DNA TGCAGCGCGTCAGGGGACGCGGAGACCCAGTACTTC. This translates into CSASGDAETQYF.

This clonotype has a count of ten or more. The chain couples TRBV6-5 to TRBJ1-1, with D possibly being TRBD1 (5 bases). CDR3 size: 13 residues. Per the germline V gene, CDR1 is MNHEY and CDR2 is SVGAGI. Trimming took off 2 bases at V and 4 bases at J, with 8 bases between the two ends. Here the CDR3 DNA reads TGTGCCAGCAGTTACGGGGGGACCACTGAAGCTTTCTTT. As protein: CASSYGGTTEAFF.

The V gene is TRBV11-1, the J gene TRBJ2-6; TRBD1 matches 7 bases. Trimming at V came to 5 bases and at J to 1 base, leaving 8 bases not matched to a gene. The CDR3 totals 17 residues. Germline CDR1 SGHAT, CDR2 FQDESV (reference sequence). The CDR3 reads CASSLGTALSGANVLTF. Written as DNA, the CDR3 is TGTGCCAGCAGCCTTGGGACAGCTCTTTCTGGGGCCAACGTCCTGACTTTC.

This clonotype was seen repeatedly, ten times or more. The chain is built from TRBV28 and TRBJ1-6; D gene ambiguous. V dropped 6 bases and J dropped 16 bases, with 16 bases sitting between them. The CDR3 length is 12 residues. In germline, CDR1 is MDHEN, CDR2 SYDVKM. The CDR3 nucleotides are TGTGCCAGCAGCCTCAGAGGATATAAGCTCCACTTT. The encoded protein is CASSLRGYKLHF.

This clonotype was recorded many times. The CDR3 DNA reads as TGTGCCAGCAGGGAGGCGGGAAAAGAGACCCAGTACTTC. This codes for CASREAGKETQYF. The rearrangement joins TRBV27 to TRBJ2-5; a possible D gene is TRBD2 (6 bases). This CDR3 contains 13 residues. Germline CDR1 and CDR2: MNHEY and SMNVEV (reference sequence). V gave up 6 bases and J gave up 3 bases, with 11 bases separating them.

This clonotype was observed a handful of times. This chain uses TRBV20-1 with TRBJ1-5, with D tentatively TRBD1 (5 bases). The V and J ends lost 3 bases and 0 bases respectively, with 15 bases between them. The V gene's germline CDR1 is DFQATT and CDR2 SNEGSKA (reference sequence). The CDR3 runs 16 residues. The CDR3 DNA is TGCAGTGCTAGCAGACTGAGGGGAGTTAGCAATCAGCCCCAGCATTTT. It yields the protein CSASRLRGVSNQPQHF.

The chain combines TRBV27 with TRBJ2-7, with 10 bases aligning to TRBD1. Germline CDR1 and CDR2: MNHEY and SMNVEV (reference sequence). The CDR3 is made up of 15 amino acids. V dropped 2 bases and J dropped 7; count of bases not matched to a gene: 8. The CDR3 here is CASSLTGTGAGEQYF. CDR3 nucleotides: TGTGCCAGCAGTTTAACCGGGACAGGGGCGGGGGAGCAGTACTTC.

The rearrangement uses TRBV5-5 and TRBJ2-7; D is possibly TRBD1 (5 bases). The length of the CDR3 is 14 residues. In germline, CDR1 is SGHKS, CDR2 YYEKEE (reference sequence). V shed 4 bases and J shed 1 base, with 12 bases lying between them. The CDR3 DNA reads as TGTGCCAGCAGCATTCTTCCAGGGTCCTACGAGCAGTACTTC. The encoded protein is CASSILPGSYEQYF.

This clonotype occurred a few times. This chain connects TRBV4-1 to TRBJ1-1; no definite D call. The CDR3 has 15 amino acids. Germline V gene lookup returns CDR1 MGHRA and CDR2 YSYEKL. V was trimmed by 1 base and J by 3 bases, leaving 12 bases between them. CDR3 residues: CASSQVARRYTEAFF. The DNA for the CDR3 is TGCGCCAGCAGCCAAGTTGCCAGGAGATACACTGAAGCTTTCTTT.

This clonotype was counted ten times or more. The rearrangement uses TRBV27 and TRBJ1-2; 11 positions match TRBD1. CDR3 length: 17 amino acids. Trimming took 2 bases from V and 7 from J; bases not matched to a gene: 12. Germline V lookup: CDR1 MNHEY, CDR2 SMNVEV (reference sequence). The CDR3: CASSLGTGGSSRIGYTF. CDR3 bases: TGTGCCAGCAGTTTAGGGACAGGGGGATCGTCCCGTATTGGCTACACCTTC.

Regarding this clonotype: A much larger clone lies a single base off, so this may be a read error. The chain recombines TRBV6-2 or TRBV6-3 with TRBJ2-7; TRBD2 matches 10 bases. Germline assignment: CDR1 MNHEY and CDR2 SVGEGT. This CDR3 has 17 amino acids. J was trimmed by 4 bases and V by 2 bases; bases with no gene match: 11. Here the CDR3 DNA reads TGTGCCAGCAGTTACGCATACGGGACTAGCGAGAGATACGAGCAGTACTTC. Its protein product is CASSYAYGTSERYEQYF.